The 19 T cell receptor beta chains reported below all come from one sample, sequenced in a study of T cells in tumors after PD-1 blockade. Profiled with immunoSEQ multiplex PCR; TCRdb holds only in-frame clones, not every one. This table holds 50,000 to 75,000 clones, around two thirds found once. Sequenced here: PBMCs, sampled after anti-PD-1 treatment. These receptors came from a human donor with basal cell carcinoma.

The J gene is TRBJ2-7, the V gene TRBV19, with 11 bases fitting TRBD2. CDR3 length: 14 amino acids. Germline CDR1 LNHDA, CDR2 SQIVND (reference sequence). V was pared by 7 bases and J by 2 bases, with 4 bases of the junction left unmatched. CDR3: CASTTSGGTYEQYF. The DNA of the CDR3 is TGTGCCAGTACAACTAGCGGGGGAACCTACGAGCAGTACTTC.

This clone was observed a single time. The chain is built from TRBV12-5 and TRBJ2-2; the match to TRBD1 covers 8 bases. V gave up 2 bases and J gave up 6 bases; unmatched junction bases: 2. Germline assignment: CDR1 LGHNT and CDR2 FRNRAP. The CDR3 spans 14 residues. The CDR3 bases are TGTGCTAGTGGTTTGATGACAGGGGCCGGGGAGCTGTTTTTT. Its protein is CASGLMTGAGELFF.

The V call is TRBV23-1, the J call TRBJ2-3; tentatively, D is TRBD1 (6 bases). TRBV23-1 is noted as an ORF with a role that remains uncertain. The V end lost 7 bases, the J end lost 0 bases, and 17 bases lay between the germline ends. The CDR3 has 16 residues. The CDR3 region is CASIKRAGASTDTQYF. CDR3 coding DNA: TGCGCCAGCATCAAAAGGGCAGGGGCGAGCACAGATACGCAGTATTTT.

The rearrangement joins TRBV5-6 to TRBJ2-7; D is uncertain. The V end was cut by 0 bases, the J end by 5 bases, with 9 bases between. This CDR3 comprises 13 residues. The germline V gene has CDR1 SGHDT and CDR2 YYEEEE. The CDR3 DNA is TGTGCCAGCAGCTTGGGAAGGGTCCACGAGCAGTACTTC. Translated, it gives CASSLGRVHEQYF.

This chain uses TRBV14 with TRBJ2-5, with D unresolved. The CDR3 is made up of 12 amino acids. CDR1 is SGHDN and CDR2 is FVKESK in the germline V gene. Trimming took 4 bases from V and 4 from J, leaving 7 bases between them. The CDR3 DNA reads as TGTGCCAGCAGCCTCAACCGAGAGACCCAGTACTTC. Its translation: CASSLNRETQYF.

Here the CDR3 DNA reads TGTGCCAGCAGCTCGAAAGGGACAGGAAAAGAGACCCAGTACTTC. Residues: CASSSKGTGKETQYF. The chain recombines TRBV5-4 with TRBJ2-5, with 8 bases lining up with TRBD1. Germline loops: CDR1 SGHNT, CDR2 YYREEE (reference sequence). The CDR3 contains 15 residues. J was trimmed by 3 bases and V by 3 bases; bases with no gene match: 7.

The CDR3 DNA is TGTGCCACCAGCAGGGGGGGGCAAGGGGTCGAGCAGTTCTTC. Residues: CATSRGGQGVEQFF. The V call is TRBV15, the J call TRBJ2-1, with a possible D match to TRBD2 (7 bases). The CDR3 extends over 14 amino acids. V gave up 3 bases and J gave up 10 bases, with 16 bases separating them. Germline values: CDR1 LNHNV, CDR2 YYDKDF (reference sequence).

This sequence joins TRBV6-1 and TRBJ1-1; no definite D call. The CDR3 spans 14 residues. The germline V gene has CDR1 MNHNS and CDR2 SASEGT. V lost 3 bases and J 1 base, leaving 9 bases between the germline ends. The CDR3 is CASSEMERNTEAFF. In nucleotides, the CDR3 is TGTGCCAGCAGTGAGATGGAACGGAACACTGAAGCTTTCTTT.

V and J are TRBV24-1 and TRBJ1-4, with D possibly matching TRBD1 (6 bases). CDR1 and CDR2 from the germline V gene are KGHDR and SFDVKD. This CDR3 contains 15 residues. Trimming shortened V by 3 bases and J by 7 bases, and 14 bases separated the two germline ends. The CDR3 DNA reads as TGTGCCACCAGTGATGGGACACTCGGCGGTGAAAAACTGTTTTTT. Residues: CATSDGTLGGEKLFF.

The CDR3 is CASGGQGHEKLFF. The CDR3 DNA reads TGTGCCAGCGGGGGACAGGGACATGAAAAACTGTTTTTT. The gene calls are TRBV7-9 and TRBJ1-4; 9 bases match TRBD1. J was trimmed by 6 bases and V by 8 bases; bases with no gene match: 4. Looked up from germline, CDR1 is SEHNR and CDR2 is FQNEAQ (reference sequence). This CDR3 is 13 amino acids long.

With respect to this clone: The junction and the germline gene differ at one end; a read error may be behind it. V and J are TRBV2 and TRBJ2-1; 11 bases align to TRBD2. Germline V gene data show CDR1 as SNHLY and CDR2 as FYNNEI. The CDR3 runs to 13 residues. CDR3 in amino acids: CASRVSGGATGVF. The CDR3 coding sequence is TGTGCCAGCAGAGTTAGCGGGGGGGCCACTGGAGTCTTC.

The chain employs TRBV6-2 or TRBV6-3 and TRBJ2-1, with a possible D match to TRBD1 (6 bases). Trimming cost V 4 bases and J 6 bases, with 7 bases left between them. Germline V lookup: CDR1 MNHEY, CDR2 SVGEGT. The CDR3 is 12 residues long. The CDR3 bases are TGTGCCAGCAGTTTAGGGGGCAATGAGCAGTTCTTC. As protein: CASSLGGNEQFF.

J is TRBJ2-3 and V is TRBV10-3; 9 bases map to TRBD2. The germline V gene encodes CDR1 ENHRY and CDR2 SYGVKD. V dropped 5 bases and J dropped 4; count of bases not matched to a gene: 16. The CDR3 loop spans 18 amino acids. The chain's CDR3 is CAISSKAGGHSGADTQYF. CDR3 coding DNA: TGTGCCATCAGTTCGAAGGCGGGGGGGCATTCTGGTGCAGATACGCAGTATTTT.

V usage is TRBV5-5 and J usage is TRBJ2-7; possibly TRBD1 or TRBD2 for D (5 bases each). V lost 1 base and J lost 7, with 18 bases in between. The CDR3 totals 15 residues. The germline gives CDR1 SGHKS, CDR2 YYEKEE (reference sequence). CDR3 region: CASSLSARDQGEQYF. The DNA of the CDR3 is TGTGCCAGCAGCTTGAGTGCCAGGGACCAGGGAGAGCAGTACTTC.

The gene calls are TRBV3-1 (or the pseudogene TRBV3-2) and TRBJ1-2; D may be TRBD1 (6 bases). V lost 3 bases, J lost 2 bases, and 10 bases lay in between. This CDR3 has 14 amino acids. The germline gives CDR1 LGHDT, CDR2 YNNKEL (reference sequence). The CDR3 sequence: CASSHGGVNYGYTF. The DNA for the CDR3 is TGTGCCAGCAGCCATGGGGGCGTAAACTATGGCTACACCTTC.

The rearrangement uses TRBV5-1 and TRBJ2-1; D uncertain. The CDR3 runs 12 residues. V dropped 4 bases and J dropped 6 bases, with 8 bases sitting between them. The germline gives CDR1 SGHRS, CDR2 YFSETQ. The CDR3 coding sequence is TGCGCCAGCAGCCTGACTCGCAATGAGCAGTTCTTC. It codes for CASSLTRNEQFF.

The J gene is TRBJ1-2, the V gene TRBV30; D not certain. Trimming took off 4 bases at V and 1 base at J, with 16 bases between the two ends. This CDR3 contains 15 residues. CDR1 and CDR2 (germline): GTSNPN, SVGIG (reference sequence). For the CDR3, the DNA is TGTGCCTGGATCAGTAGGCTAGGGCATAACTATGGCTACACCTTC. Its translation is CAWISRLGHNYGYTF. The full variable domain, its missing parts supplied by reference TRBV30 and TRBJ1-2, is SQTIHQWPATLVQPVGSPLSLECTVEGTSNPNLYWYRQAAGRGLQLLFYSVGIGQISSEVPQNLSASRPQDRQFILSSKKLLLSDSGFYLCAWISRLGHNYGYTFGSGTRLTVV.

The chain uses TRBV5-1 and TRBJ2-7; TRBD1 agrees at 8 bases. J gave up 5 bases and V 2 bases, and 6 bases lay outside the gene matches. Looked up from germline, CDR1 is SGHRS and CDR2 is YFSETQ. This CDR3 region has 14 residues. The CDR3: CASSLQGVSNEQYF. The CDR3 nucleotides are TGCGCCAGCAGCTTACAGGGGGTAAGCAACGAGCAGTACTTC. Using reference TRBV5-1 and TRBJ2-7 for the parts outside the CDR3, the full variable domain is KAGVTQTPRYLIKTRGQQVTLSCSPISGHRSVSWYQQTPGQGLQFLFEYFSETQRNKGNFPGRFSGRQFSNSRSEMNVSTLELGDSALYLCASSLQGVSNEQYFGPGTRLTVT.

The chain recombines TRBV28 with TRBJ1-2; D is undetermined. CDR3 size: 10 residues. In germline, CDR1 is MDHEN, CDR2 SYDVKM. V was shortened by 8 bases and J by 4 bases, with 5 bases between the two germline ends. CDR3 bases: TGTGCCAGCGCTGCCTATGGCTACACCTTC. It specifies CASAAYGYTF.